The 17 T cell receptor beta chains reported below all come from one sample, sequenced in a study of T cell responses to AZD1222 COVID-19 vaccine. This table comes from immunoSEQ multiplex PCR, and its TCRdb copy is limited to in-frame clones, with some not included. The table has 150,000 to 160,000 clones, 90% seen once. Sample: peripheral blood, taken 28 days after the second AZD1222 dose. Receptors were obtained from an adult who received the AZD1222 COVID-19 vaccine.

The rearrangement links TRBV7-8 to TRBJ1-2, with 9 nucleotides matching TRBD1. The CDR3 consists of 14 residues. The V gene's germline CDR1 is SGHVS and CDR2 FQNEAQ. V trimming: 5 bases; J trimming: 3 bases; junction bases outside the gene matches: 4. The CDR3 loop is CASSRDRADYGYTF. The CDR3 DNA reads TGTGCCAGCAGCCGGGACAGGGCTGACTATGGCTACACCTTC. Variable domain in full (rest from reference TRBV7-8 and TRBJ1-2): GAGVSQSPRYKVAKRGQDVALRCDPISGHVSLFWYQQALGQGPEFLTYFQNEAQLDKSGLPSDRFFAERPEGSVSTLKIQRTQQEDSAVYLCASSRDRADYGYTFGSGTRLTVV.

This chain connects TRBV7-8 to TRBJ2-2, with D uncertain. This CDR3 has 13 residues. Germline CDR1 and CDR2: SGHVS and FQNEAQ. Trimming removed 5 bases at V and 11 bases at J, with 15 bases between. This CDR3 reads CASSRPQTRELFF. The CDR3 DNA follows: TGTGCCAGCAGCCGACCACAGACTCGAGAGCTGTTTTTT.

CDR3 loop: CASSPPRSVEAFF. In nucleotides, the CDR3 is TGCGCCAGCAGCCCCCCTAGGTCCGTTGAAGCTTTCTTT. V usage is TRBV5-1 and J usage is TRBJ1-1, with D hard to call. CDR1 and CDR2 (germline): SGHRS, YFSETQ. The CDR3 is 13 amino acids. Trimming cost V 4 bases and J 7 bases, with 14 bases left between them.

The chain carries TRBV5-4 and TRBJ2-7; the match to TRBD1 covers 9 bases. Germline V gene data show CDR1 as SGHNT and CDR2 as YYREEE (reference sequence). This CDR3 has 14 residues. J was trimmed by 7 bases and V by 4 bases; bases with no gene match: 9. This CDR3 reads CASSPGTGIREQYF. The CDR3 DNA sequence: TGTGCCAGCAGCCCCGGGACAGGGATTAGAGAGCAGTACTTC. Combining the CDR3 with reference TRBV5-4 and TRBJ2-7 gives the whole variable domain ETGVTQSPTHLIKTRGQQVTLRCSSQSGHNTVSWYQQALGQGPQFIFQYYREEENGRGNFPPRFSGLQFPNYSSELNVNALELDDSALYLCASSPGTGIREQYFGPGTRLTVT.

V is TRBV10-1 and J is TRBJ2-3; 8 positions match TRBD1. Trimming took 5 bases from V and 0 from J; bases not matched to a gene: 1. The CDR3 is 14 residues long. CDR1 WNHNN and CDR2 SYGVQD come from the germline V gene (reference sequence). For the CDR3, the DNA is TGCGCCAGCAGTTGGGACAGGAGCACAGATACGCAGTATTTT. Its protein is CASSWDRSTDTQYF.

This chain connects TRBV18 to TRBJ1-6; D is unresolved. Germline V lookup: CDR1 KGHSH, CDR2 LQKENI. The CDR3 consists of 13 residues. The germline V and J ends were trimmed by 2 bases and 6 bases, with 5 bases remaining between them. For the CDR3, the DNA is TGTGCCAGCTCACCAGGGGTTAATTCACCCCTCCACTTT. Residues: CASSPGVNSPLHF.

This chain uses TRBV12-3 or TRBV12-4 with TRBJ1-3; no clear D. The CDR3 runs to 12 residues. With 6 bases removed from V and 1 base from J, the gap between germline ends came to 4 bases. CDR3 loop: CASRTSGNTIYF. In DNA form, the CDR3 reads TGTGCCAGCAGGACGTCTGGAAACACCATATATTTT.

The V call is TRBV7-9, the J call TRBJ2-7; the match to TRBD1 covers 11 bases. Germline loops: CDR1 SEHNR, CDR2 FQNEAQ (reference sequence). The CDR3 contains 14 residues. The ends lost 5 bases at V and 3 bases at J; junction bases unmatched: 3. CDR3 coding DNA: TGTGCCAGCAGCCGCGGGACAGGGGGCTACGAGCAGTACTTC. This codes for CASSRGTGGYEQYF. Using reference TRBV7-9 and TRBJ2-7 for the parts outside the CDR3, the full variable domain is DTGVSQNPRHKITKRGQNVTFRCDPISEHNRLYWYRQTLGQGPEFLTYFQNEAQLEKSRLLSDRFSAERPKGSFSTLEIQRTEQGDSAMYLCASSRGTGGYEQYFGPGTRLTVT.

V is TRBV9 and J is TRBJ2-1; 8 bases are a match to TRBD2. The CDR3 loop spans 15 amino acids. Germline assignment: CDR1 SGDLS and CDR2 YYNGEE. The V segment lost 4 bases and the J segment 7 bases; nucleotides outside the gene matches: 10. CDR3 coding DNA: TGTGCCAGCAGCACGGGGGGGGCGAAGCTGAATGAGCAGTTCTTC. Translation gives CASSTGGAKLNEQFF.

The rearrangement joins TRBV21-1 to TRBJ2-3; the table names TRBD2, a call not compared with the DNA. TRBV21-1 is a recognized pseudogene. CDR3 length: 9 residues. As DNA, the CDR3 is TGTGCCAGCAGCACTGAGGGGTATTTT. Protein: CASSTEGYF.

The V and J genes are TRBV6-6 and TRBJ1-5; a possible D gene is TRBD1 (6 bases). CDR3 length: 20 amino acids. Trimming shortened V by 5 bases and J by 0 bases, and 26 bases separated the two germline ends. The germline V gene encodes CDR1 MNHNY and CDR2 SVGAGI (reference sequence). CDR3 loop: CASSPTLRGKPIDSNQPQHF. The DNA for the CDR3 is TGTGCCAGCAGTCCGACCTTGAGGGGGAAACCGATCGATAGCAATCAGCCCCAGCATTTT.

The J gene is TRBJ1-2, the V gene TRBV6-5; possible D gene TRBD1, 6 bases. Germline values: CDR1 MNHEY, CDR2 SVGAGI. This CDR3 comprises 13 residues. Trimming took off 3 bases at V and 7 bases at J, with 12 bases between the two ends. CDR3 bases: TGTGCCAGCAGTTATGGGGGGGCGAGTGGCTACACCTTC. This codes for CASSYGGASGYTF.

This clone was seen only a few times. V usage is TRBV2 and J usage is TRBJ2-7; 12 bases match TRBD1. This CDR3 region has 13 residues. The germline gives CDR1 SNHLY, CDR2 FYNNEI. With 9 bases clipped from V and 4 bases from J, the junction kept 4 bases outside the gene matches. The CDR3 nucleotides are TGTGCCAGTTCGGGACAGGGGGCGTACGAGCAGTACTTC. Amino acid sequence: CASSGQGAYEQYF.

The chain is built from TRBV6-6 and TRBJ2-2; 8 positions agree with TRBD1. CDR3 length equals 15 residues. Looked up from germline, CDR1 is MNHNY and CDR2 is SVGAGI (reference sequence). Germline trimming cut 7 bases from V and 1 base from J; bases unmatched to any gene: 5. CDR3 in amino acids: CASTGDRMNTGELFF. DNA for the CDR3: TGTGCCAGCACCGGGGACAGGATGAACACCGGGGAGCTGTTTTTT.

The V call is TRBV15, the J call TRBJ1-2, with D tentatively TRBD1 (5 bases). This CDR3 comprises 12 residues. Per germline, CDR1 LNHNV and CDR2 YYDKDF (reference sequence). Trimming cost V 0 bases and J 7 bases, with 6 bases left between them. The chain's CDR3 is CATSRDGAGYTF. CDR3 coding DNA: TGTGCCACCAGCAGAGACGGGGCTGGCTACACCTTC.

This chain uses TRBV9 with TRBJ2-5; 9 positions agree with TRBD2. Trimming removed 4 bases from V and 5 bases from J; junction bases left unmatched: 6. Germline CDR1 reads SGDLS; CDR2 reads YYNGEE. The CDR3 totals 14 residues. Written as DNA, the CDR3 is TGTGCCAGCAGCTCGGGACTAGCAACGGAGACCCAGTACTTC. Protein: CASSSGLATETQYF.

The chain employs TRBV18 and TRBJ1-2, with 8 bases aligning to TRBD1. V lost 3 bases and J lost 2; bases outside the gene matches: 5. The CDR3 sequence is 15 residues long. Germline CDR1 and CDR2: KGHSH and LQKENI. The CDR3 spells CASSPAGGQNYGYTF. The CDR3, as DNA: TGTGCCAGCTCACCCGCAGGGGGCCAAAACTATGGCTACACCTTC. Full variable domain (missing parts from reference TRBV18 and TRBJ1-2): NAGVMQNPRHLVRRRGQEARLRCSPMKGHSHVYWYRQLPEEGLKFMVYLQKENIIDESGMPKERFSAEFPKEGPSILRIQQVVRGDSAAYFCASSPAGGQNYGYTFGSGTRLTVV.